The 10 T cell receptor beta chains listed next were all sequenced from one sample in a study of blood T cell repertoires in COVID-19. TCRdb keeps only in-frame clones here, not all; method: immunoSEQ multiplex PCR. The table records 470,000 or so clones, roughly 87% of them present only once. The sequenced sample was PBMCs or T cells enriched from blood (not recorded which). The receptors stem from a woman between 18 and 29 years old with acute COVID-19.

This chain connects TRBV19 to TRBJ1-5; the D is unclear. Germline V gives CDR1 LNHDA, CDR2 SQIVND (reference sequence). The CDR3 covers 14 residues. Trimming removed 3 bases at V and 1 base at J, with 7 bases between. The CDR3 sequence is CASSMEWSNQPQHF. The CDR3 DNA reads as TGTGCCAGTAGTATGGAGTGGAGCAATCAGCCCCAGCATTTT.

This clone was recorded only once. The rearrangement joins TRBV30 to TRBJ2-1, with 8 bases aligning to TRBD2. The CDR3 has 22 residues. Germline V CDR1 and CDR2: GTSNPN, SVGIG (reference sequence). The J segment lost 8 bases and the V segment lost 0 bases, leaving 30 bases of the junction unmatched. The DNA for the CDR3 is TGTGCCTGGAGTGTACGGCTCTGGTGCGGTCAAACGGGACTAGTATTGATCGATGAGCAGTTCTTC. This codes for CAWSVRLWCGQTGLVLIDEQFF.

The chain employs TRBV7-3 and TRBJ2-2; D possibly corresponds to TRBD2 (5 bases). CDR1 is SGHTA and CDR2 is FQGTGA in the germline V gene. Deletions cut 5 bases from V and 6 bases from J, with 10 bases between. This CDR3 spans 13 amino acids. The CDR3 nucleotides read TGTGCCAGCAGCCCCGGAGCGGCCGGGGAGCTGTTTTTT. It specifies CASSPGAAGELFF. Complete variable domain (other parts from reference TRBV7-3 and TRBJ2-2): GAGVSQTPSNKVTEKGKYVELRCDPISGHTALYWYRQSLGQGPEFLIYFQGTGAADDSGLPNDRFFAVRPEGSVSTLKIQRTERGDSAVYLCASSPGAAGELFFGEGSRLTVL.

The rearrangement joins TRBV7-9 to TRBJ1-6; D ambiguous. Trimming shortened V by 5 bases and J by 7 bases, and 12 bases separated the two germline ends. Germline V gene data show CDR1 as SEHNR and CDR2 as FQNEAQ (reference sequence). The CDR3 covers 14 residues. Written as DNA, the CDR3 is TGTGCCAGCAGCCAAACAGAATCAAATTCACCCCTCCACTTT. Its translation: CASSQTESNSPLHF.

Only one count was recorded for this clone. CDR3 DNA: TGCAGTGCTAGTGGTGGGAGAGGTAACTCTGGAAACACCATATATTTT. Its translation is CSASGGRGNSGNTIYF. The V call is TRBV20-1, the J call TRBJ1-3; D is undetermined. CDR3 length equals 16 residues. Trimming took off 3 bases at V and 0 bases at J, with 15 bases between the two ends. Germline V gene lookup returns CDR1 DFQATT and CDR2 SNEGSKA (reference sequence).

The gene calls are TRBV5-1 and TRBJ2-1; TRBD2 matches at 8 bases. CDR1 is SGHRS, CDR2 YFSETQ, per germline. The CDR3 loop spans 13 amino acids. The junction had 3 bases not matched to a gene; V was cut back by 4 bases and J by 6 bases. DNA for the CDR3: TGCGCCAGCAGCCCCGGACTAGCCAATGAGCAGTTCTTC. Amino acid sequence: CASSPGLANEQFF.

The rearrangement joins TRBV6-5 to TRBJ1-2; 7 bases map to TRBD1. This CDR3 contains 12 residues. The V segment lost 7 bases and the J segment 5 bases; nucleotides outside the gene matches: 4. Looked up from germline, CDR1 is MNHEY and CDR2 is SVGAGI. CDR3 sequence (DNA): TGTGCCAGCACCGGGACAGATTATGGCTACACCTTC. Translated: CASTGTDYGYTF.

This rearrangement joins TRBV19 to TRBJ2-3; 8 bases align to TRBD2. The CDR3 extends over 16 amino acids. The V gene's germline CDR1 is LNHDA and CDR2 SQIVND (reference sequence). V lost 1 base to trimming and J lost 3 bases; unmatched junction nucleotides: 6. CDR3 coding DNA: TGTGCCAGTAGTATAGGTTACGGGGGGGTGACAGATACGCAGTATTTT. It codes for CASSIGYGGVTDTQYF.

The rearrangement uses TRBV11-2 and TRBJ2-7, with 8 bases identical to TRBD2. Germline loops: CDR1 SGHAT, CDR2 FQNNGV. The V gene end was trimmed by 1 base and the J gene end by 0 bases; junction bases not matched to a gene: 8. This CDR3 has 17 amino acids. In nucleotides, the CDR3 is TGTGCCAGCAGCTTAGGGTGGGTAGCGGGGACCTCCTACGAGCAGTACTTC. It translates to CASSLGWVAGTSYEQYF.

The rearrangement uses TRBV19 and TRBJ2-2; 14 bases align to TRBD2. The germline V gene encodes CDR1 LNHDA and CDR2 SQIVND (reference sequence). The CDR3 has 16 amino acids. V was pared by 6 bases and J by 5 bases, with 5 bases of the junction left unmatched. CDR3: CASSLRTSGRTGELFF. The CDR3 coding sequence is TGTGCCAGTAGCCTCAGGACTAGCGGGAGGACCGGGGAGCTGTTTTTT.